The T cell receptor beta chain described here comes from a study of blood T cells in healthy people across ages. General observations from the study: PBMCs that were unsorted prevented a conclusive naive versus antigen-experienced comparison. Greater diversity and more naive CD4+ cells were seen in long-lived donors than in aged donors.

CDR1 DFQATT and CDR2 SNEGSKA come from the germline V gene (reference sequence). V was shortened by 4 bases and J by 0 bases, with 17 bases between the two germline ends. The CDR3 contains 16 residues. PCR was performed a second time for about 6 to 12 cycles using a sample-barcoded 5' primer and a J-beta primer mix. The study obtained at least 2.5 million CDR3-containing paired-end reads from every sample. TCRdb ran MiXCR on the 5' RACE reads and lists one entry per CDR3 protein. The repertoire holds about 970,000 distinct CDR3 sequences, with 51% as singletons. Isolation yielded PBMCs, at least 6.5 million per sample, in every case. This clonotype has more than one count but fewer than ten. Its antigen is unknown.

The receptor's source is a woman aged 55-69 years in good health. This chain uses TRBV20-1 with TRBJ2-3; the D is unclear. Sample: blood. CDR3 DNA: TGCAGTGCTACCGACTTTTCGCGGAGAAGCACAGATACGCAGTATTTT. It codes for CSATDFSRRSTDTQYF.